This T cell receptor (beta chain) is drawn from a study of T-cell reconstitution after alpha-beta-depleted transplantation in children. Study-level findings and limits: The origin of alpha-beta T cells about two months after transplant was reportedly several hundred expanded graft clones. Surviving recipient T cells and thymic progenitors accounted for the high day-60 TCRbeta diversity observed in some patients. T-cell counts and diversity at one year following transplant were attributed mainly to newly produced T cells.

Unique molecular identifiers were used to barcode this TCRbeta library. MiXCR, run by TCRdb on the PCR reads, gives a single entry per CDR3 protein. The sample shows tens of thousands of distinct CDR3 sequences, roughly 18% of them seen only once. This clonotype was observed at least ten times. Its specificity is not known. The CDR3 runs 22 residues. Germline assignment: CDR1 LGHDT and CDR2 YNNKEL (reference sequence). J gave up 0 bases and V 1 base, and 12 bases lay outside the gene matches. The rearrangement joins TRBV3-1 to TRBJ2-1, with TRBD2 matching over 16 bases. This receptor was obtained from a male patient aged 2-9 years who had a stem cell transplant for acute lymphoblastic leukemia, so the T cells may come from the graft donor. Source: PBMCs, mostly from graft donor cells, taken 360 days after TCRalphabeta/CD19-depleted stem cell transplant. The CDR3 region has the DNA TGTGCCAGCAGCCAAGGCCGCGCCCCGGGACTAGCGGGAGGGAACTCCTACAATGAGCAGTTCTTC. It encodes CASSQGRAPGLAGGNSYNEQFF.